This T cell receptor beta chain was recorded in a study of cytotoxic CD8 clonotypes in ibrutinib-treated CLL. Trimming took 1 base from V and 10 from J, leaving 12 bases between them. The CDR3 is 13 amino acids. Points on this clone: Its antigen remains unidentified.

Whole-study results and caveats: There were few public clonotypes, and on treatment they contracted or stayed stable.

Profiled with immunoSEQ multiplex PCR; TCRdb holds only in-frame clones, not every one. The sample lists a few hundred thousand clones, about 61% occurring once. V is TRBV5-3 and J is TRBJ2-1; perhaps TRBD2 as D (5 bases). TRBV5-3 carries the ORF label, with uncertain function. This clonotype originated in a human donor with chronic lymphocytic leukemia. The sample here was PBMCs, taken after 36 months of ibrutinib treatment. CDR3 DNA: TGTGCCAGAAGCTTGTGTTTAGCGCGGGAGCAGTTCTTC. Protein sequence: CARSLCLAREQFF.